Each of the 7 T cell receptor beta chains below was sequenced from the same sample in a study of T cells in Graves' hyperthyroidism and ophthalmopathy (dated by TCRdb to between 2018 and 2020). Library preparation employed multiplex PCR. The instrument was an Illumina HiSeq 2000. TCR beta CDR3 regions were amplified from RNA transcripts. For the first round of RT-PCR on the TCR CDR3, the HTBI primer set was used together with the Qiagen OneStep RT-PCR kit. Clones were called with MiXCR by TCRdb after fastp trimmed the public reads at Q25, and only in-frame beta chains were retained. Rows with a matching CDR3 protein are joined into one entry that keeps the most common DNA and genes. Recorded for this sample are under 300,000 distinct CDR3 sequences; roughly 15% of them occurred a single time. The biggest ten clones account for under 35% of the sample. The specimen was blood. The receptor set was obtained from a woman aged 50 to 60 with Graves' hyperthyroidism that later progressed to Graves' ophthalmopathy.

The chain combines TRBV30 with TRBJ1-3; tentative D call: TRBD1 (5 bases). V lost 5 bases and J lost 9, with 11 bases in between. The CDR3 runs to 11 residues. Germline-derived CDR1 and CDR2 are GTSNPN and SVGIG (reference sequence). This CDR3 reads CAWDSSSTIYF. CDR3 nucleotide sequence: TGTGCCTGGGACAGTAGTAGCACCATATATTTT. Combining the CDR3 with reference TRBV30 and TRBJ1-3 gives the whole variable domain SQTIHQWPATLVQPVGSPLSLECTVEGTSNPNLYWYRQAAGRGLQLLFYSVGIGQISSEVPQNLSASRPQDRQFILSSKKLLLSDSGFYLCAWDSSSTIYFGEGSWLTVV.

This chain joins TRBV20-1 and TRBJ1-1, with TRBD1 matching 7 bases. The germline V gene has CDR1 DFQATT and CDR2 SNEGSKA (reference sequence). The CDR3 is made up of 15 amino acids. With 1 base clipped from V and 4 bases from J, the junction kept 9 bases outside the gene matches. The CDR3 DNA is TGCAGTGCTAGAGGAGACAGGGCAGGGGGCACTGAAGCTTTCTTT. Translating gives CSARGDRAGGTEAFF.

Many counts were recorded for this clonotype. The rearrangement uses TRBV30 and TRBJ2-1; TRBD2 agrees at 9 bases. J was trimmed by 5 bases and V by 2 bases; bases with no gene match: 13. This CDR3 region has 17 residues. The V gene's germline CDR1 is GTSNPN and CDR2 SVGIG (reference sequence). The DNA for the CDR3 is TGTGCCTGGAGTTCCCCCGATCCGGCGGGAGGGCACAATGAGCAGTTCTTC. Protein product: CAWSSPDPAGGHNEQFF.

This clonotype was detected a few times. The V gene is TRBV19, the J gene TRBJ1-6; 7 nucleotides line up with TRBD1. V dropped 5 bases and J dropped 7; count of bases not matched to a gene: 5. The CDR3 loop spans 14 amino acids. The germline gives CDR1 LNHDA, CDR2 SQIVND (reference sequence). DNA of the CDR3: TGTGCCAGTAGTCCCCCGGGACAGAATTCACCCCTCCACTTT. Residues: CASSPPGQNSPLHF.

This clonotype was seen repeatedly, ten times or more. The chain combines TRBV3-1 with TRBJ1-4; the match to TRBD1 covers 9 bases. CDR1 and CDR2 (germline): LGHDT, YNNKEL (reference sequence). The V and J ends lost 4 bases and 10 bases, in that order; junction bases with no gene match: 4. CDR3 length: 13 residues. The CDR3 protein is CASSPGQGAKLFF. The CDR3 coding sequence is TGTGCCAGCAGCCCGGGACAGGGAGCAAAACTGTTTTTT.

This clonotype was recorded many times. The chain employs TRBV30 and TRBJ1-5; D is uncertain. V lost 7 bases and J lost 7, with 17 bases in between. The CDR3 consists of 13 residues. Germline CDR1 reads GTSNPN; CDR2 reads SVGIG (reference sequence). For the CDR3, the DNA is TGTGCCTTCTCCCAAGGGCTAGACCAGCCCCAGCATTTT. The encoded protein is CAFSQGLDQPQHF.

This clonotype came up many times. The V and J genes are TRBV27 and TRBJ1-1; TRBD1 is a possible D gene (6 bases). The CDR3 length is 15 residues. V was clipped by 3 bases and J by 4 bases, with 15 bases between them. Germline loops: CDR1 MNHEY, CDR2 SMNVEV (reference sequence). As DNA, the CDR3 is TGTGCCAGCAGTTTGTCCGCAGGGGCTGCCACTGAAGCTTTCTTT. It is translated as CASSLSAGAATEAFF.